The sample holds one count of the clone carrying this T cell receptor beta chain. No antigen is known for it. The source of the sample is a study of cytomegalovirus exposure and HLA in healthy donors. Findings of the study overall: An ancestry cluster, one associated with Asian ancestry, reportedly showed fewer N-insertions than the approximately 670-donor mean in a later analysis. Cytomegalovirus status was reportedly diagnosed by the classifier with high specificity and sensitivity.

It was with 60 Vbeta and 13 Jbeta primers that the PCR ran. Libraries were prepared by immunoSEQ multiplex PCR; TCRdb keeps only in-frame clonotypes and omits some of them. Among about 300,000 clones listed, 70% to 90% were seen once. This CDR3 has 15 amino acids. This sequence was found in a man between 35 and 55 years old in good health and CMV-seropositive. The V and J genes are TRBV21-1 and TRBJ2-5; the table's D call, TRBD1, has no DNA check behind it. TRBV21-1 is classified as a pseudogene. The specimen sequenced was PBMCs. CDR3 region: CASSQKRDKQETQYF. The CDR3 nucleotides are TGTGCCAGCAGCCAAAAGAGGGACAAACAAGAGACCCAGTACTTC.